Listed below are T cell receptor beta chains from one sample, sequenced in a study of lung T cells in sarcoidosis with Löfgren's syndrome. TCRdb recomputed calls from the reads with MiXCR, one row per CDR3 protein. The sample includes about 19,000 distinct CDR3 sequences, approximately 22% of them seen just once. Sequencing input: CD4+ T cells from bronchoalveolar lavage. The receptors derive from a human donor with sarcoidosis (Löfgren's syndrome or another form), or a control subject (not recorded which). The CDR3 runs from the conserved cysteine through the conserved F or W. The D gene is left open where the match is weak. Clone size is shown for a subset of rows, as once, few, many or a class of expanded clone.

clone_size | j_call | d_call | v_call | cdr3_nt | cdr3_aa
. | TRBJ2-5 | TRBD1 | TRBV5-4 | TGTGCCAGCAGCAGGGGACAGCTCGAGGAGACCCAGTACTTC | CASSRGQLEETQYF
many | TRBJ1-5 | . | TRBV19 | TGTGCCAGTAGTATAGATTACTCCAGCAATCAGCCCCAGCATTTT | CASSIDYSSNQPQHF
many | TRBJ2-7 | . | TRBV7-8 | TGTGCCAGCAGCATACCGACGGGAACCTACGAGCAGTACTTC | CASSIPTGTYEQYF
many | TRBJ2-1 | . | TRBV11-3 | TGTGCCAGCAGCTTAGCAGTCCAGAATGAGCAGTTCTTC | CASSLAVQNEQFF
many | TRBJ1-1 | TRBD1 | TRBV18 | TGTGCCAGCTCACCATTCATGGGACAGGTATTATCTGAAGCTTTCTTT | CASSPFMGQVLSEAFF
many | TRBJ2-1 | . | TRBV20-1 | TGCAGTGCTAGCACCCCTGGGTCTCACAATGAGCAGTTCTTC | CSASTPGSHNEQFF
few | TRBJ2-5 | TRBD2 | TRBV5-1 | TGCGCCAGCAGCTTGGAGAGGGCTAGCGGGTATGTGGAGACCCAGTACTTC | CASSLERASGYVETQYF
many | TRBJ1-3 | TRBD1 | TRBV2 | TGTGCCAGCAGGGGGACAGGGACCCTTTTT | CASRGTGTLF
few | TRBJ1-5 | . | TRBV7-8 | TGTGCCAGCAGCTTAGCAGGGGAAGATAGCAATCAGCCCCAGCATTTT | CASSLAGEDSNQPQHF
. | TRBJ2-2 | . | TRBV20-1 | TGCAGTGCTAGCCCCGGGCGCTCCGGCGCCGGGGAGCTGTTTTTT | CSASPGRSGAGELFF
many | TRBJ2-1 | TRBD2 | TRBV14 | TGTGCCAGCAGCCCAGTGGGACTAGCGGGAGGGAGGTATGAGCAGTTCTTC | CASSPVGLAGGRYEQFF
many | TRBJ2-1 | . | TRBV20-1 | TGCAGTGCTAGTGTCGTGGCGGGAACGGCCTACAATGAGCAGTTCTTC | CSASVVAGTAYNEQFF
many | TRBJ2-3 | . | TRBV7-2 | TGTGCCAGCAGCTTAGTAGGAACAGGGAGCACAGATACGCAGTATTTT | CASSLVGTGSTDTQYF
. | TRBJ2-7 | . | TRBV7-2 | TGTGCCAGCAGCCAGATCTCCTACTCCTACGAGCAGTACTTC | CASSQISYSYEQYF
medium-sized | TRBJ2-3 | TRBD2 | TRBV20-1 | TGCAGTGCTTCTAGCGGGAGTACCCCAGATACGCAGTATTTT | CSASSGSTPDTQYF
few | TRBJ2-3 | . | TRBV29-1 | TGCAGCGGGGCTATGGGACTCAGCACAGATACGCAGTATTTT | CSGAMGLSTDTQYF
few | TRBJ2-4 | . | TRBV5-5 | TGTGCCAGCAGCTCCGGTGGGGAAAACATTCAGTACTTC | CASSSGGENIQYF
medium-sized | TRBJ2-1 | TRBD2 | TRBV6-1 | TGTGCCAGCAGTTTGGGTCTAGCGGGAGGGCCGGGAGATGAGCAGTTCTTC | CASSLGLAGGPGDEQFF
many | TRBJ2-1 | TRBD1 | TRBV3-1 | TGTGCCAGCAGCCAAGACAAATACCGGGACAGGAGGTCTCGGGCCCAGTTCTTC | CASSQDKYRDRRSRAQFF
medium-sized | TRBJ1-1 | . | TRBV6-6 | TGTGCCAGCAGTTACTACACAGGGTATAACCCTGAAGCTTTCTTT | CASSYYTGYNPEAFF
few | TRBJ1-4 | . | TRBV12-3/TRBV12-4 | TGTGCCAGCAGTCCCGTTACGGGAGCTGAAAAACTGTTTTTT | CASSPVTGAEKLFF
many | TRBJ2-2 | TRBD2 | TRBV28 | TGTGCCAGCAGCCGAACTAGCGCGAACACCGGGGAGCTGTTTTTT | CASSRTSANTGELFF
medium-sized | TRBJ1-6 | . | TRBV20-1 | TGCAGTGCTATCTCGGGCATAAATTCACCCCTCCACTTT | CSAISGINSPLHF
many | TRBJ2-5 | TRBD2 | TRBV7-2 | TGTGCCAGCAGACGGGGACTAGCGGGGGGATACCAAGAGACCCAGTACTTC | CASRRGLAGGYQETQYF
medium-sized | TRBJ2-7 | . | TRBV6-2/TRBV6-3 | TGTGCCAGCAGTTACCCCAAAGTCACCCATTCCTACGAGCAGTACTTC | CASSYPKVTHSYEQYF
. | TRBJ2-1 | TRBD2 | TRBV19 | TGTGCCAGTACCGCTAGCGGGAATGATTACAATGAGCAGTTCTTC | CASTASGNDYNEQFF
many | TRBJ2-1 | . | TRBV5-1 | TGCGCCAGCAGCTGGAGCGGGCCTTCCTACAATGAGCAGTTCTTC | CASSWSGPSYNEQFF
. | TRBJ1-2 | . | TRBV12-3/TRBV12-4 | TGTGCCAGCAGGTTGACAGGAACCTATGGCTACACCTTC | CASRLTGTYGYTF
. | TRBJ2-3 | TRBD1 | TRBV29-1 | TGCAGCGGCGCACAGGGGGCGCGAGGCACAGATACGCAGTATTTT | CSGAQGARGTDTQYF
many | TRBJ2-1 | TRBD2 | TRBV19 | TGTGCCAGTAACCAGGGACTAGAGAATGAGCAGTTCTTC | CASNQGLENEQFF
few | TRBJ2-3 | . | TRBV9 | TGTGCCAGCAGCTCGAGGATTGGGCTTCGGGGAAACACAGATACGCAGTATTTT | CASSSRIGLRGNTDTQYF
many | TRBJ2-3 | . | TRBV12-3/TRBV12-4 | TGTGCCAGCAGCCCCCGAGCAGATACGCAGTATTTT | CASSPRADTQYF
many | TRBJ1-1 | . | TRBV7-3 | TGTGCCAGCAGCTTTGGGAATTCGAACACTGAAGCTTTCTTT | CASSFGNSNTEAFF
. | TRBJ2-3 | TRBD2 | TRBV5-1 | TGCGCCAGCAGCTTGGGGATTGCGGGGGGCACAGATACGCAGTATTTT | CASSLGIAGGTDTQYF
. | TRBJ1-2 | . | TRBV19 | TGTGCCAGTAGTGTCGGAAGGCTTACTTATGGCTACACCTTC | CASSVGRLTYGYTF
many | TRBJ2-3 | TRBD2 | TRBV20-1 | TGCAGTGCTAGAACGGGAGGGCCCGATACGCAGTATTTT | CSARTGGPDTQYF
many | TRBJ1-2 | . | TRBV10-3 | TGTGCCATCAGTGAGTCGTTGGAGGTGAGAGGCTACACCTTC | CAISESLEVRGYTF
many | TRBJ1-1 | TRBD1 | TRBV5-8 | TGTGCCAGCAGACCGGACAGGGGGAAAGAAGCTTTCTTT | CASRPDRGKEAFF
few | TRBJ2-1 | . | TRBV16 | TGTGCCAGCAGCCAAGGGGGCGATGAGCAGTTCTTC | CASSQGGDEQFF
few | TRBJ1-3 | . | TRBV5-6 | TGTGCCAGCCACACCCCAACAGCCTCTGGAAACACCATATATTTT | CASHTPTASGNTIYF
few | TRBJ2-5 | . | TRBV6-6 | TGTGCCAGCAGTTACAGGGGAGGACAAGAGACCCAGTACTTC | CASSYRGGQETQYF
. | TRBJ2-7 | . | TRBV6-1 | TGTGCCAGCACTGAACCCCCCGGGTACGAGCAGTACTTC | CASTEPPGYEQYF
medium-sized | TRBJ2-7 | . | TRBV28 | TGTGCCAGCAGGAGTCCAAGCTCCTACGAGCAGTACTTC | CASRSPSSYEQYF
medium-sized | TRBJ2-1 | TRBD2 | TRBV6-2/TRBV6-3 | TGTGCCAGCAGTTATGCCGGGACTAGCGGGAGAAATGAGCAGTTCTTC | CASSYAGTSGRNEQFF
. | TRBJ2-7 | . | TRBV30 | TGTGCCTGGAGTTTTTGGGACGAGCAGTACTTC | CAWSFWDEQYF
many | TRBJ2-6 | TRBD1 | TRBV7-9 | TGTGCCAGCAGACAGACAGGGGGCCCTCCCTCTGGGGCCAACGTCCTGACTTTC | CASRQTGGPPSGANVLTF
. | TRBJ2-1 | TRBD2 | TRBV6-1 | TGTGCCACCTACACCCGACAGTCACTAGCGGGAGGGCCGGAAGCCCCATTCAATGAGCAGTTCTTC | CATYTRQSLAGGPEAPFNEQFF
many | TRBJ1-2 | TRBD1 | TRBV28 | TGTGCCAGCAGGCCAGGGGGTATGGATTACTATGGCTACACCTTC | CASRPGGMDYYGYTF
. | TRBJ1-2 | . | TRBV5-4 | TGTGCCAGCAGCTTGGACGGCAGGTCGGACTATGGCTACACCTTC | CASSLDGRSDYGYTF
few | TRBJ1-1 | . | TRBV2 | TGTGCCAGCAGCGGGGACGGGGGCGGAAAGATGAACACTGAAGCTTTCTTT | CASSGDGGGKMNTEAFF
few | TRBJ2-3 | . | TRBV7-2 | TGTGCCAGCAGCCCCTCCCGTTTAGGGAGCACAGATACGCAGTATTTT | CASSPSRLGSTDTQYF
few | TRBJ1-1 | TRBD1 | TRBV30 | TGTGCCTCAACTTCACAGGGGGACACTGAAGCTTTCTTT | CASTSQGDTEAFF
many | TRBJ2-3 | . | TRBV2 | TGTGCCCTACGGCGACAAGGGGGCACAGATACGCAGTATTTT | CALRRQGGTDTQYF
many | TRBJ2-1 | TRBD2 | TRBV7-2 | TGTGCCAGCAGCTCTCAGCGGGAGGGCCGAAATGAGCAGTTCTTC | CASSSQREGRNEQFF
many | TRBJ1-1 | . | TRBV28 | TGTGCCAGCAGTTTAGCGGGGGGGAACACTGAAGCTTTCTTT | CASSLAGGNTEAFF
many | TRBJ1-4 | TRBD1 | TRBV20-1 | TGCAGTGCTAGAGTTTCCCGGACAGGGAATGAAAAACTGTTTTTT | CSARVSRTGNEKLFF
few | TRBJ2-1 | TRBD2 | TRBV29-1 | TGCAGCGTCGTAGCCAGACTAGCGGTCAATGAGCAGTTCTTC | CSVVARLAVNEQFF
. | TRBJ2-5 | . | TRBV5-1 | TGCGCCAGCAGCTGGGACAACCAAGAGACCCAGTACTTC | CASSWDNQETQYF